The rows below give T cell receptor beta chains drawn from one sample of a study of T cells of healthy individuals. TCRdb reprocessed the 5' RACE reads with MiXCR, giving one entry per CDR3 protein. The sample has tens of thousands of distinct CDR3 sequences, more than 4.5% seen once. These receptors were taken from a human donor in good health. Each CDR3 is given with its conserved first and last residue. The D gene is left open where the match is weak. Clone size is shown for a subset of rows, as once, few, many or a class of expanded clone.

TRBJ2-7	TRBV10-3	many	.	CAISGFETYEQYF	TGTGCCATCAGTGGGTTCGAGACTTACGAGCAGTACTTC
TRBJ1-1	TRBV7-9	many	.	CASSSGGGTEAFF	TGTGCCAGCAGCTCCGGAGGGGGCACTGAAGCTTTCTTT
TRBJ2-7	TRBV14	many	TRBD1	CASSPGTGYEQYF	TGTGCCAGCAGCCCTGGGACAGGGTACGAGCAGTACTTC
TRBJ2-3	TRBV5-1	many	TRBD1	CASSAGGQASTDTQYF	TGCGCCAGCAGCGCCGGCGGACAGGCTAGCACAGATACGCAGTATTTT
TRBJ2-2	TRBV29-1	once	.	CSVAGIANTGELFF	TGCAGCGTCGCCGGGATCGCGAACACCGGGGAGCTGTTTTTT
TRBJ2-5	TRBV29-1	many	TRBD1	CSAGTAQETQYF	TGCAGCGCCGGGACAGCCCAAGAGACCCAGTACTTC
TRBJ1-1	TRBV27	few	.	CASSNNRNTEAFF	TGTGCCAGCAGTAATAACAGAAACACTGAAGCTTTCTTT
TRBJ1-2	TRBV5-1	few	TRBD1	CASSPGTGGINYGYTF	TGCGCCAGCAGCCCCGGGACAGGGGGGATAAACTATGGCTACACCTTC
TRBJ2-7	TRBV28	.	.	CASSRRGRLYEQYF	TGTGCCAGCAGTCGGCGGGGCAGACTCTACGAGCAGTACTTC
TRBJ2-7	TRBV6-1	many	.	CASPEAGLGEQYF	TGTGCCAGCCCCGAAGCAGGGTTGGGAGAGCAGTACTTC
TRBJ1-2	TRBV20-1	many	.	CSASGGPFTVIGYTF	TGCAGTGCTAGTGGAGGTCCGTTTACGGTCATCGGCTACACCTTC
TRBJ2-2	TRBV28	many	.	CASSLSQVGELFF	TGTGCCAGCAGTTTGAGTCAGGTCGGGGAGCTGTTTTTT
TRBJ2-5	TRBV2	many	.	CANQLRQQETQYF	TGTGCCAATCAACTCCGCCAACAAGAGACCCAGTACTTC
TRBJ1-4	TRBV6-1	many	.	CASSGKRGDGNEKLFF	TGTGCCAGCAGTGGGAAGAGGGGGGACGGGAATGAAAAACTGTTTTTT
TRBJ2-7	TRBV4-2	many	.	CASSQELKGEQYF	TGTGCCAGCAGCCAAGAGTTAAAAGGCGAGCAGTACTTC
TRBJ2-3	TRBV7-3	.	.	CASSLTASTDTQYF	TGTGCCAGCAGCTTAACGGCTAGCACAGATACGCAGTATTTT
TRBJ2-7	TRBV29-1	.	TRBD2	CSVEREGYEQYF	TGCAGCGTTGAGCGGGAGGGGTACGAGCAGTACTTC
TRBJ1-1	TRBV6-5	many	TRBD1	CASRDRVIPEAFF	TGTGCCAGTAGGGACAGGGTCATCCCCGAAGCTTTCTTT
TRBJ2-7	TRBV19	many	.	CASSIGESYEQYF	TGTGCCAGTAGTATAGGGGAATCCTACGAGCAGTACTTC
TRBJ1-1	TRBV18	few	.	CASSPDRSRNTEAFF	TGTGCCAGCTCACCTGACAGATCACGGAACACTGAAGCTTTCTTT